This is a list of T cell receptor beta chains from one sample in a study of T cell responses to AZD1222 COVID-19 vaccine. Sequenced by immunoSEQ multiplex PCR; TCRdb stores in-frame clones only, minus some. The table shows 90,000 to 95,000 clones, with roughly nine tenths occurring only once. The sequenced sample was peripheral blood, obtained on day 0 of AZD1222 vaccination. These TCRs come from an adult in good health. CDR3s include the opening cysteine and the closing phenylalanine or tryptophan. A D gene is named only where the DNA matches it firmly. A clone size is listed for some rows: how often the clone was seen (once, few, many), or a class if it is expanded.

>NA|TRBJ1-1|TRBV29-1|once
TGCAGCGTTGACCAGGCCCCGGGGACTGAAGCTTTCTTT
CSVDQAPGTEAFF
>TRBD2|TRBJ2-3|TRBV5-1|NA
TGCGCCAGCAGCTTGGTGAGCGGGAGGGCTGCGGATACGCAGTATTTT
CASSLVSGRAADTQYF
>TRBD1|TRBJ2-6|TRBV7-9|NA
TGTGCCAGCAGCTTACTCGGGACAGGGTACTCTGGGGCCAACGTCCTGACTTTC
CASSLLGTGYSGANVLTF
>NA|TRBJ1-5|TRBV28|NA
TGTGCCAGCAGCTCTCCCGCCGGGGCCAGCAATCAGCCCCAGCATTTT
CASSSPAGASNQPQHF
>TRBD2|TRBJ2-7|TRBV7-2|NA
TGTGCCAGCAGCTCTCCAGCGGGGGTTCGCTCCTACGAGCAGTACTTC
CASSSPAGVRSYEQYF
>NA|TRBJ1-1|TRBV25-1|NA
TGTGCCAGCAGTATCGGAGATGGGTGGCACACTGAAGCTTTCTTT
CASSIGDGWHTEAFF
>NA|TRBJ2-7|TRBV28|NA
TGTGCCAGCAGTTTATTAATGGAGGGGATGGTCGACGAGCAGTACTTC
CASSLLMEGMVDEQYF
>TRBD1|TRBJ2-7|TRBV9|NA
TGTGCCAGCAGCGCCCGGACAGGGGTCGGCGAGCAGTACTTC
CASSARTGVGEQYF
>TRBD2|TRBJ2-2|TRBV7-3|NA
TGTGCCAGCAGTCGAGGACTAGCTAGAGGCGGGGAGCTGTTTTTT
CASSRGLARGGELFF
>NA|TRBJ1-2|TRBV4-3|NA
TGCGCCAGCAGCCAAGACGGACTGAGTTCGCTCACCTTC
CASSQDGLSSLTF
>NA|TRBJ1-3|TRBV18|NA
TGTGCCAGCTCACCACCCGGACATGGGCATGGAAACACCATATATTTT
CASSPPGHGHGNTIYF
>TRBD2|TRBJ2-7|TRBV7-3|NA
TGTGCCAGCAGCGCCGGGACTAGCGGGACCTACGAGCAGTACTTC
CASSAGTSGTYEQYF
>NA|TRBJ1-1|TRBV5-5|NA
TGTGCCAGCAGCTTGGACAGTATGAACACTGAAGCTTTCTTT
CASSLDSMNTEAFF
>TRBD1|TRBJ2-1|TRBV4-1|NA
TGCGCCAGCAGCCAAGGTGCAATCCCGGGACAGGGGCGTAGTGAGCAGTTCTTC
CASSQGAIPGQGRSEQFF
>NA|TRBJ1-2|TRBV18|NA
TGTGCCAGCTCACCACCGTCGGGGGGCGACTATGGCTACACCTTC
CASSPPSGGDYGYTF
>TRBD2|TRBJ2-7|TRBV28|NA
TGTGCCAGCAGCCCTCCGAGCGGGAGGTTCAACGAGCAGTACTTC
CASSPPSGRFNEQYF
>NA|TRBJ1-4|TRBV28|few
TGTGCCAGCTGCTATTCGGGGGAAACTAATGAAAAACTGTTTTTT
CASCYSGETNEKLFF
>NA|TRBJ2-2|TRBV5-1|once
TGCGCCAGCAGCCCCTTAGGTGGGGAGCTGTTTTTT
CASSPLGGELFF
>NA|TRBJ2-7|TRBV4-3|NA
TGCGCCAGCAGCCAAGATTATGGGCTGGAGTCGACGAGGGAGCAGTACTTC
CASSQDYGLESTREQYF
>TRBD1|TRBJ2-1|TRBV27|once
TGTGCCAGCAGTTTAAAGGTTTGGACAGGGGAGCAGTTCTTC
CASSLKVWTGEQFF
>TRBD1|TRBJ1-2|TRBV7-9|NA
TGTGCCAGCAGCTCCGGACAGGGAAGGGACTATGGCTACACCTTC
CASSSGQGRDYGYTF
>NA|TRBJ1-5|TRBV3-1/TRBV3-2|NA
TGTGCCAGCAGCCAAGATAACTACAATCAGCCCCAGCATTTT
CASSQDNYNQPQHF
>NA|TRBJ2-7|TRBV19|NA
TGTGCCAGTACCCGGACAGATTATTATATTTCCTACGAGCAGTACTTC
CASTRTDYYISYEQYF
>TRBD1|TRBJ1-4|TRBV6-6|NA
TGTGCCAGCAGTTACCAGGGGGCGTATGAAAAACTGTTTTTT
CASSYQGAYEKLFF
>NA|TRBJ2-6|TRBV6-5|NA
TGTGCCAGCAGTTACGGCACCAGCTCTGGGGCCAACGTCCTGACTTTC
CASSYGTSSGANVLTF
>TRBD1|TRBJ1-6|TRBV2|NA
TGTGCCAGCAGTGTAACAGGGGACTCACCCCTCCACTTT
CASSVTGDSPLHF
>NA|TRBJ2-7|TRBV6-5|NA
TGTGCCAGCAGCGCGACAGTCGGTTACGAGCAGTACTTC
CASSATVGYEQYF
>NA|TRBJ1-2|TRBV7-2|NA
TGTGCCAGCAGCTCATATCTGGCTAACTATGGCTACACCTTC
CASSSYLANYGYTF
>NA|TRBJ1-6|TRBV5-5|NA
TGTGCCAGCAGCTCGGCAGGGGTAGCGTATAATTCACCCCTCCACTTT
CASSSAGVAYNSPLHF
>TRBD1|TRBJ1-1|TRBV6-5|NA
TGTGCCTTACAGGGGGTGAACACTGAAGCTTTCTTT
CALQGVNTEAFF
>TRBD2|TRBJ2-2|TRBV10-2|NA
TGCGCCAGCATCAAACTAGCGGGAGAAAATAAGAGGGAGCTGTTTTTT
CASIKLAGENKRELFF
>NA|TRBJ2-3|TRBV11-3|few
TGTGCCAGCAGCTTAAACTCTGGTGTCGCAGATACGCAGTATTTT
CASSLNSGVADTQYF
>NA|TRBJ2-1|TRBV6-5|NA
TGTGCCAGCACCCAAGACAGCTCCTACAATGAGCAGTTCTTC
CASTQDSSYNEQFF
>NA|TRBJ1-1|TRBV11-2|NA
TGTGCCAGCAGCTTAAGCGGCACTGAAGCTTTCTTT
CASSLSGTEAFF
>NA|TRBJ2-7|TRBV27|NA
TGTGCCAGCACCACCGCAGCGGGCGGTCTTTCCTACGAGCAGTACTTC
CASTTAAGGLSYEQYF
>NA|TRBJ2-6|TRBV11-3|NA
TGTGCCAGCAGCCTAGGGGAATCTGGGGCCAACGTCCTGACTTTC
CASSLGESGANVLTF
>NA|TRBJ1-5|TRBV7-9|NA
TGTGCCAGCAGCCCCGGTGGGCCCCAGCATTTT
CASSPGGPQHF
>TRBD1|TRBJ1-2|TRBV9|NA
TGTGCCAGCAGCGTAGCCGGGACAGGGCCCTATGGCTACACCTTC
CASSVAGTGPYGYTF
>NA|TRBJ2-1|TRBV18|NA
TGTGCCAGCTCACCTAGCGGAGGGGGCTCCTACAATGAGCAGTTCTTC
CASSPSGGGSYNEQFF
>TRBD2|TRBJ2-7|TRBV4-1|NA
TGCGCCAGCAGCCAAGGAAGGACTAGCGGGAGGAACGAGCAGTACTTC
CASSQGRTSGRNEQYF
>NA|TRBJ1-3|TRBV29-1|once
TGCAGCGTTGGATCGGCTGGAAACACCATATATTTT
CSVGSAGNTIYF
>TRBD1|TRBJ1-1|TRBV4-3|NA
TGCGCCAGCAGCCGGGACAGGGGGAACACTGAAGCTTTCTTT
CASSRDRGNTEAFF
>NA|TRBJ1-4|TRBV29-1|NA
TGCAGCGTTGGTGAAGGACCGAAGGGACTGTTTTTT
CSVGEGPKGLFF
>NA|TRBJ1-5|TRBV2|NA
TGTGCCAGCAGTATCGGACGGTATGGACAGCCCCAGCATTTT
CASSIGRYGQPQHF
>TRBD1|TRBJ1-1|TRBV6-5|NA
TGTGCCAGCAGTTCTCCAGGGGGCCGGGACACTGAAGCTTTCTTT
CASSSPGGRDTEAFF
>NA|TRBJ2-7|TRBV7-2|NA
TGTGCCAGCAGCTTAGGAGCAAGCTACGAGCAGTACTTC
CASSLGASYEQYF